This TCR beta chain stems from a study of T-cell memory formation after mild COVID-19. Note on this clonotype: Its antigen is currently unknown.

Overall study findings and caveats: Contracting CD4+ clones lay largely in CM and EM, with CD8+ ones residing in EMRA. Detection of some responders pre-infection suggested pre-existing cross-reactive memory T cells participated. Day 15 to 85 contracting clones showed balanced CD4/CD8; day 15 to 37 expanders favored CD4+. What remained unconfirmed was the SARS-CoV-2 specificity of second-wave clones peaking on day 37.

TCRdb itself ran the 5' RACE reads through MiXCR, one entry per CDR3 protein. The repertoire holds some 120,000 distinct CDR3 sequences, with about a sixth as singletons. After removal of 4 bases from V and 2 bases from J, the junction contained 12 bases not matched to a gene. This CDR3 comprises 17 residues. Per the germline V gene, CDR1 is SGHDT and CDR2 is YYEEEE. Material for sequencing was PBMCs or a T cell subset sorted from them (not recorded which). The source of this sequence is an adult woman who had mild COVID-19 (a few samples of this study predate the infection). Cell type and time point are not known. V gene TRBV5-6 combines with J gene TRBJ2-3; 8 bases map to TRBD2. The CDR3 nucleotides read TGTGCCAGCAGCCCCTTTTCCGGGACTAGACTCACAGATACGCAGTATTTT. Amino acid sequence: CASSPFSGTRLTDTQYF.